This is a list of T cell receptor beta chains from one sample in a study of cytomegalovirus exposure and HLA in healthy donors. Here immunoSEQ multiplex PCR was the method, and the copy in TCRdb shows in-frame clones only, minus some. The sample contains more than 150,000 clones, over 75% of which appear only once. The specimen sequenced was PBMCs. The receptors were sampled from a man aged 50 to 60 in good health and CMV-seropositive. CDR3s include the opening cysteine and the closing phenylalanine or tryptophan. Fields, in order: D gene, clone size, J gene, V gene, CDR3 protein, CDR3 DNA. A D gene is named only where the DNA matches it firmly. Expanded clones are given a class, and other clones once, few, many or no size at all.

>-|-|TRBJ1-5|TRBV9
CASSPGGGGNQPQHF
TGTGCCAGCAGCCCGGGGGGAGGGGGCAATCAGCCCCAGCATTTT
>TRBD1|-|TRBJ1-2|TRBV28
CASKPWGDRGSYGYTF
TGTGCCAGCAAACCATGGGGGGACAGGGGCAGCTATGGCTACACCTTC
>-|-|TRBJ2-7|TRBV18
CASSPRADSFSYEQYF
TGTGCCAGCTCACCACGCGCAGACAGTTTCTCCTACGAGCAGTACTTC
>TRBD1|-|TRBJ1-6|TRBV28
CASSEQGVNNSPLHF
TGTGCCAGCAGCGAACAGGGGGTCAATAATTCACCCCTCCACTTT
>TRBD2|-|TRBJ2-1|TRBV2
CASSSTGTSGETSSYNEQFF
TGTGCCAGCAGCTCAACCGGGACTAGCGGGGAAACCAGCTCCTACAATGAGCAGTTCTTC
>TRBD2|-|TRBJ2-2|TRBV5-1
CASSLDRGLGTGELFF
TGCGCCAGCAGCTTGGATCGGGGACTAGGCACCGGGGAGCTGTTTTTT
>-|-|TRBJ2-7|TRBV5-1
CASSLGAQPGASSEQYF
TGCGCCAGCAGCTTGGGGGCCCAACCAGGGGCTTCCTCCGAGCAGTACTTC
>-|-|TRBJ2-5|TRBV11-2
CASSLAGRRLETQYF
TGTGCCAGCAGCTTAGCGGGGAGGAGGCTTGAGACCCAGTACTTC
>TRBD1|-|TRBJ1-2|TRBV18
CASSRASPGQGLYGYTF
TGTGCCAGCTCACGTGCGTCTCCGGGACAGGGCCTCTATGGCTACACCTTC
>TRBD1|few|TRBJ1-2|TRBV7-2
CASSRDRVSGYTF
TGTGCCAGCAGCCGGGACAGGGTCAGTGGCTACACCTTC
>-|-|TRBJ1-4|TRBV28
CASSGLGLRGEKLFF
TGTGCCAGCAGCGGTTTGGGTTTGCGAGGTGAAAAACTGTTTTTT
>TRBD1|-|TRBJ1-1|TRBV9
CASSTTGGNTEAFF
TGTGCCAGCAGCACCACAGGGGGCAACACTGAAGCTTTCTTT
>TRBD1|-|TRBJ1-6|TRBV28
CATQDRVPPLHF
TGTGCCACCCAAGACAGGGTCCCGCCCCTCCACTTT
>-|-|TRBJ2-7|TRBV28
CASSLYGGGDEQYF
TGTGCCAGCAGTTTATACGGGGGAGGCGACGAGCAGTACTTC
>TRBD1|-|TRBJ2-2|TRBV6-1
CASSGPGTANTGELFF
TGTGCCAGCAGTGGCCCCGGGACAGCGAACACCGGGGAGCTGTTTTTT
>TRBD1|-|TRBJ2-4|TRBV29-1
CSVTTGQGNIQYF
TGCAGCGTTACTACTGGACAGGGAAACATTCAGTACTTC
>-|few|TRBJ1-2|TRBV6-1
CASSVYIYGYTF
TGTGCCAGCAGTGTATACATCTATGGCTACACCTTC
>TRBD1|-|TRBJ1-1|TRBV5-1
CASSWGTGQGDVDTEAFF
TGCGCCAGCAGCTGGGGGACAGGACAGGGGGATGTAGACACTGAAGCTTTCTTT
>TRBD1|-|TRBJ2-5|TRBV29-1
CSVEVYRGPGETQYF
TGCAGCGTTGAAGTCTACAGGGGCCCTGGGGAGACCCAGTACTTC
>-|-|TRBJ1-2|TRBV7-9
CASSFGGGYTF
TGTGCCAGCAGCTTCGGGGGTGGCTACACCTTC
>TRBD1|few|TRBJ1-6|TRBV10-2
CASSPSGQNNSPLHF
TGCGCCAGCAGCCCCTCGGGACAGAATAATTCACCCCTCCACTTT
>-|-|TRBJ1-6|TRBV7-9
CSSSQDLFSPLHF
TGTTCCAGCAGTCAGGATCTGTTTTCACCCCTCCACTTT
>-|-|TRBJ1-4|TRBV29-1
CSVARGTTANEKLFF
TGCAGCGTTGCCCGGGGAACGACTGCTAATGAAAAACTGTTTTTT
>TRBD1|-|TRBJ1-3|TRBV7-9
CASSGNTGAVSGNTIYF
TGTGCCAGCAGCGGCAATACAGGGGCCGTCTCTGGAAACACCATATATTTT
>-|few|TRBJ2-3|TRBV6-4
CASSDTGNPPDTQYF
TGTGCCAGCAGTGACACCGGGAATCCCCCAGATACGCAGTATTTT
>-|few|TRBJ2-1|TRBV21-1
CASSKAGESEQFF
TGTGCCAGCAGCAAAGCAGGGGAAAGTGAGCAGTTCTTC
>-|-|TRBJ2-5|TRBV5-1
CASSLEQGWGETQYF
TGCGCCAGCAGCTTGGAACAGGGATGGGGAGAGACCCAGTACTTC
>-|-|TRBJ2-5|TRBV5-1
CASSLSRVGEETQYF
TGCGCCAGCAGCTTAAGTAGGGTTGGGGAGGAGACCCAGTACTTC
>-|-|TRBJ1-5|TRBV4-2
CASSQGEAQHF
TGTGCCAGCAGCCAGGGAGAAGCCCAGCATTTT
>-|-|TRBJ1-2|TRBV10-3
CAISAEVRNGYTF
TGTGCCATCTCCGCGGAGGTCAGGAATGGCTACACCTTC
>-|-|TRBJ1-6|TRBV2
CASSEVGQGSPLHF
TGTGCCAGCAGTGAAGTGGGGCAGGGTTCACCCCTCCACTTT
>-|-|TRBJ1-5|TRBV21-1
CASSLRPTGRSNQPQHF
TGTGCCAGCAGCTTGAGACCCACGGGGAGAAGCAATCAGCCCCAGCATTTT
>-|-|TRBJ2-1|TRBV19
CASSIGQGLYNEQFF
TGTGCCAGTAGTATCGGGCAGGGCCTCTACAATGAGCAGTTCTTC
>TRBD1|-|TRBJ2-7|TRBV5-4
CASSLAWTGGRYEQYF
TGTGCCAGCAGCTTGGCTTGGACAGGGGGCAGGTACGAGCAGTACTTC
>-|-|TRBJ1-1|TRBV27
CASSFSGGTVNTEAFF
TGTGCCAGCAGTTTTAGCGGGGGGACGGTGAACACTGAAGCTTTCTTT
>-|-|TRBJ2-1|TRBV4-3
CASSQEARTEYNEQFF
TGCGCCAGCAGCCAAGAAGCCCGAACAGAGTACAATGAGCAGTTCTTC
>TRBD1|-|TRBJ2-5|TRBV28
CASSLFDRGPQYF
TGTGCCAGCAGTTTATTTGACAGGGGCCCCCAGTACTTC
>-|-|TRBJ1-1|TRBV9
CASSDGGGVNTEAFF
TGTGCCAGCAGCGACGGTGGGGGGGTGAACACTGAAGCTTTCTTT
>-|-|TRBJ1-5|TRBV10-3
CAISESEGSNQPQHF
TGTGCCATCAGTGAGTCGGAGGGTAGCAATCAGCCCCAGCATTTT
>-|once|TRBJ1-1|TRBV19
CASSLQGGGSNTEAFF
TGTGCCAGTAGTTTACAGGGCGGGGGGTCGAACACTGAAGCTTTCTTT
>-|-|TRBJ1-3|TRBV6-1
CASSSGSPGNTIYF
TGTGCCAGCAGTTCAGGGTCTCCTGGAAACACCATATATTTT
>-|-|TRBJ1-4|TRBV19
CASRHSLNEKLFF
TGTGCCAGTAGGCACAGTCTTAATGAAAAACTGTTTTTT
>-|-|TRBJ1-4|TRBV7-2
CASSKAREEGKLFF
TGTGCCAGCAGCAAGGCCCGAGAGGAGGGAAAACTGTTTTTT
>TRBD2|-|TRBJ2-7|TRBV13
CASSSKGTSGSYEQYF
TGTGCCAGCAGCTCGAAAGGGACTAGCGGGTCCTACGAGCAGTACTTC
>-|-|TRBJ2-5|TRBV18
CASSPQRGETQYF
TGTGCCAGCTCTCCCCAAAGGGGGGAGACCCAGTACTTC
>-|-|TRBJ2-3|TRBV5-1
CASSSRWAPGSGREDTQYF
TGCGCCAGCAGCTCTCGGTGGGCCCCCGGTAGCGGAAGAGAGGATACGCAGTATTTT
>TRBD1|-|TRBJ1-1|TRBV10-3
CAISTPGQGQTEAFF
TGTGCCATCAGTACCCCGGGACAGGGCCAAACTGAAGCTTTCTTT
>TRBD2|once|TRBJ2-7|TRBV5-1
CASSLDGGGLLYEQYF
TGCGCCAGCAGCTTGGATGGGGGAGGGTTGCTCTACGAGCAGTACTTC
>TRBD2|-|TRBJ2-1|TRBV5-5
CASSPWVAGNNEQFF
TGTGCCAGCAGTCCTTGGGTAGCGGGGAACAATGAGCAGTTCTTC